Listed here are 27 T cell receptor beta chains from one sample, sequenced in a study of cytomegalovirus exposure and HLA in healthy donors. This table comes from immunoSEQ multiplex PCR, and its TCRdb copy is limited to in-frame clones, with some not included. The sample has 260,000 or so clones; approximately 88% are singletons. Sequencing used PBMCs. These receptors were obtained from a woman between 18 and 30 years old in good health and CMV-seronegative.

This clone was picked up one time. This chain uses TRBV2 with TRBJ2-1; tentative D call: TRBD2 (5 bases). Germline CDR1 SNHLY, CDR2 FYNNEI. CDR3 length: 13 residues. V was cut by 6 bases and J by 6 bases, with 12 bases left in between. CDR3 in amino acids: CASSPDWTNEQFF. The CDR3 nucleotides are TGTGCCAGCAGCCCGGACTGGACCAATGAGCAGTTCTTC.

The V call is TRBV28, the J call TRBJ1-4, with a weak D call TRBD1 (6 bases). Germline V CDR1 and CDR2: MDHEN, SYDVKM. The CDR3 spans 16 residues. Trimming removed 6 bases at V and 8 bases at J, with 22 bases between. This chain's CDR3 is CASSFVRGGSREKLFF. The CDR3 DNA follows: TGTGCCAGCAGCTTTGTTAGGGGGGGAAGTCGAGAAAAACTGTTTTTT.

The J gene is TRBJ1-5, the V gene TRBV28; TRBD1 agrees at 7 bases. Germline V gives CDR1 MDHEN, CDR2 SYDVKM. Trimming took 5 bases from V and 6 from J; bases not matched to a gene: 10. This CDR3 is built from 15 residues. CDR3 nucleotides: TGTGCCAGCAGTGTATCCACAGGGGTGGGTCAGCCCCAGCATTTT. This translates into CASSVSTGVGQPQHF.

Only one count was recorded for this clone. The V gene is TRBV5-6, the J gene TRBJ2-7; 9 nucleotides match TRBD1. This CDR3 has 15 amino acids. CDR1 is SGHDT and CDR2 is YYEEEE in the germline V gene. Trimming at V came to 3 bases and at J to 4 bases, leaving 8 bases not matched to a gene. CDR3 sequence reads: CASSSSGTGSYEQYF. CDR3 DNA sequence: TGTGCCAGCAGCTCCTCCGGGACAGGGTCTTACGAGCAGTACTTC.

V usage is TRBV5-1 and J usage is TRBJ1-2; no definite D call. Germline V lookup: CDR1 SGHRS, CDR2 YFSETQ. The ends were cut back, 4 bases at V and 4 bases at J, with 5 bases in the middle. This CDR3 is built from 11 residues. Here the CDR3 reads CASSNLYGYTF. The CDR3 DNA is TGCGCCAGCAGCAATCTCTATGGCTACACCTTC.

The CDR3 reads CASSFNGEGTDTQYF. The CDR3 coding sequence is TGTGCCAGCAGCTTCAATGGGGAGGGAACAGATACGCAGTATTTT. The J gene is TRBJ2-3, the V gene TRBV28; TRBD2 agrees at 7 bases. The J segment lost 3 bases and the V segment lost 6 bases, leaving 9 bases of the junction unmatched. This CDR3 has 15 residues. The germline CDR1 and CDR2 sequences are MDHEN and SYDVKM.

This clone has only one observation. As DNA, the CDR3 is TGTGCCAGCAGCTTAGCGAGGACTAGCGGGAGAAGGGTTGGAGAGACCCAGTACTTC. This codes for CASSLARTSGRRVGETQYF. J is TRBJ2-5 and V is TRBV7-8; 13 nucleotides line up with TRBD2. Germline V CDR1 and CDR2: SGHVS, FQNEAQ. The CDR3 length is 19 residues. The V segment lost 0 bases and the J segment 4 bases; nucleotides outside the gene matches: 11. Full variable domain (remainder filled in from reference TRBV7-8 and TRBJ2-5): GAGVSQSPRYKVAKRGQDVALRCDPISGHVSLFWYQQALGQGPEFLTYFQNEAQLDKSGLPSDRFFAERPEGSVSTLKIQRTQQEDSAVYLCASSLARTSGRRVGETQYFGPGTRLLVL.

Concerning this clone: The identical CDR3 is also encoded by other nucleotide sequences in the sample. The rearrangement uses TRBV28 and TRBJ2-7; no firm D call. Trimming removed 3 bases at V and 3 bases at J, with 3 bases between. The CDR3 loop spans 11 amino acids. Germline CDR1 is MDHEN and CDR2 is SYDVKM. CDR3 protein: CASSFNYEQYF. Here the CDR3 DNA reads TGTGCCAGCAGTTTTAACTACGAGCAGTACTTC.

The chain uses TRBV18 and TRBJ2-3, with D tentatively TRBD2 (5 bases). Germline V lookup: CDR1 KGHSH, CDR2 LQKENI. Between the trimmed V and J ends, which lost 4 bases and 4 bases, there was a span of 12 bases. This CDR3 has 14 residues. The CDR3 reads CASSLNGVADTQYF. The CDR3 DNA reads TGTGCCAGCTCACTGAACGGGGTGGCAGATACGCAGTATTTT.

This clone was detected once. V is TRBV28 and J is TRBJ2-7; TRBD2 matches at 11 bases. V lost 7 bases, J lost 0 bases, and 5 bases stayed unmatched. This CDR3 has 15 residues. Germline-derived CDR1 and CDR2 are MDHEN and SYDVKM. CDR3 coding DNA: TGTGCCAGCATGACTAGCGGGACGAGCTCCTACGAGCAGTACTTC. It yields the protein CASMTSGTSSYEQYF.

The chain carries TRBV5-4 and TRBJ2-7; 8 positions agree with TRBD2. V lost 4 bases to trimming and J lost 3 bases; unmatched junction nucleotides: 15. Per germline, CDR1 SGHNT and CDR2 YYREEE (reference sequence). CDR3 size: 17 residues. CDR3 in DNA: TGTGCCAGCAGCACGGCACTAGCGGCGAGCGGGATCTACGAGCAGTACTTC. Protein product: CASSTALAASGIYEQYF. Together with reference TRBV5-4 and TRBJ2-7, the CDR3 gives the full variable domain: ETGVTQSPTHLIKTRGQQVTLRCSSQSGHNTVSWYQQALGQGPQFIFQYYREEENGRGNFPPRFSGLQFPNYSSELNVNALELDDSALYLCASSTALAASGIYEQYFGPGTRLTVT.

The rearrangement links TRBV14 to TRBJ1-2, with a weak D call TRBD1 (5 bases). The CDR3 is made up of 15 amino acids. Germline V CDR1 and CDR2: SGHDN, FVKESK. The ends were cut back, 3 bases at V and 3 bases at J, with 14 bases in the middle. The CDR3, as DNA: TGTGCCAGCAGCCACCCGGGGACTTCCGACTATGGCTACACCTTC. Protein: CASSHPGTSDYGYTF.

In DNA, the CDR3 is TGTGCCAGCAGAAGTGGGACATTTTCGTCTGAAGCTTTCTTT. This sequence encodes CASRSGTFSSEAFF. V is TRBV28 and J is TRBJ1-1, with a possible D match to TRBD1 (6 bases). The length of the CDR3 is 14 residues. V gave up 6 bases and J gave up 6 bases, with 17 bases separating them. Germline CDR1 reads MDHEN; CDR2 reads SYDVKM.

A single count supports this clone. This chain connects TRBV28 to TRBJ1-1; maybe TRBD1 (5 bases). Trimming took off 2 bases at V and 8 bases at J, with 15 bases between the two ends. The CDR3 is 14 residues long. CDR1 is MDHEN, CDR2 SYDVKM, per germline. CDR3 loop: CASSLGRAKREAFF. CDR3 in DNA: TGTGCCAGCAGTTTAGGCAGGGCGAAAAGGGAAGCTTTCTTT.

The CDR3 region is CASSLTGGEQPQHF. CDR3 bases: TGTGCCAGCAGCTTGACAGGGGGCGAACAGCCCCAGCATTTT. The chain is built from TRBV7-9 and TRBJ1-5; 10 bases are a match to TRBD1. Per the germline V gene, CDR1 is SEHNR and CDR2 is FQNEAQ (reference sequence). The CDR3 is made up of 14 amino acids. V was pared by 3 bases and J by 7 bases, with 3 bases of the junction left unmatched.

This clone was observed a few times. V is TRBV6-5 and J is TRBJ1-5; perhaps TRBD1 as D (6 bases). The CDR3 is made up of 16 amino acids. The germline gives CDR1 MNHEY, CDR2 SVGAGI. V shed 0 bases and J shed 2 bases, with 11 bases lying between them. In nucleotides, the CDR3 is TGTGCCAGCAGTTACTCAAGGGGGGGCGGCAATCAGCCCCAGCATTTT. This gives the protein CASSYSRGGGNQPQHF.

The rearrangement joins TRBV7-9 to TRBJ2-1, with 8 nucleotides matching TRBD1. V was clipped by 6 bases and J by 2 bases; unmatched bases: 6. The CDR3 loop spans 15 amino acids. Germline V gene data show CDR1 as SEHNR and CDR2 as FQNEAQ (reference sequence). The CDR3 nucleotides are TGTGCCAGCAGACCCACAGGGGGGACCTACAATGAGCAGTTCTTC. Translating it yields CASRPTGGTYNEQFF.

The V and J genes are TRBV2 and TRBJ1-4, with 9 nucleotides matching TRBD1. V trimming: 5 bases; J trimming: 3 bases; junction bases outside the gene matches: 7. Per the germline V gene, CDR1 is SNHLY and CDR2 is FYNNEI. This CDR3 is built from 16 residues. In nucleotides, the CDR3 is TGTGCCAGCAGTCAAACAGGGGGCAGGTCTAATGAAAAACTGTTTTTT. Translated: CASSQTGGRSNEKLFF.

The gene calls are TRBV7-6 and TRBJ2-7, with 11 nucleotides matching TRBD2. In germline, CDR1 is SGHVS, CDR2 FNYEAQ. Unmatched junction bases numbered 14, after V lost 1 base and J lost 0 bases. This CDR3 comprises 20 residues. CDR3 sequence (DNA): TGTGCCAGCAGCTTAGGCACTAGCGGGAGCCCAGGGGACGGCTCCTACGAGCAGTACTTC. Encoded protein: CASSLGTSGSPGDGSYEQYF.

This clone has just one count. The chain joins TRBV19 to TRBJ2-7; a possible D gene is TRBD1 (6 bases). The CDR3 length is 13 residues. V lost 7 bases and J 3 bases, leaving 13 bases between the germline ends. CDR1 and CDR2 from the germline V gene are LNHDA and SQIVND (reference sequence). The DNA of the CDR3 is TGTGCCAGTAAGGGACACGACTACTACGAGCAGTACTTC. This translates into CASKGHDYYEQYF.

The chain combines TRBV4-1 with TRBJ2-5; 9 bases align to TRBD2. Germline loops: CDR1 MGHRA, CDR2 YSYEKL. The CDR3 is 15 amino acids. The trim removed 6 bases at V and 5 bases at J, leaving 10 bases unmatched. CDR3: CASRKTGTSTETQYF. The CDR3 bases are TGCGCCAGCAGGAAAACCGGGACTAGCACGGAGACCCAGTACTTC.

This clone was picked up one time. This chain connects TRBV11-2 to TRBJ2-1, with D possibly TRBD2 on 7 matching bases. Germline lookup yields CDR1 SGHAT and CDR2 FQNNGV. Deletions cut 1 base from V and 3 bases from J, with 16 bases between. This CDR3 region has 17 residues. CDR3 residues: CASSLVSGGGGYNEQFF. The CDR3 DNA reads TGTGCCAGCAGCTTAGTATCGGGGGGAGGGGGCTACAATGAGCAGTTCTTC.

The rearrangement links TRBV27 to TRBJ2-7; TRBD2 aligns across 9 bases. Germline V lookup: CDR1 MNHEY, CDR2 SMNVEV (reference sequence). V gave up 3 bases and J gave up 0 bases; unmatched junction bases: 3. The CDR3 consists of 15 residues. The CDR3 protein is CASSLAGGPSYEQYF. The CDR3 coding sequence is TGTGCCAGCAGTTTGGCGGGAGGGCCCTCCTACGAGCAGTACTTC.

The rearrangement uses TRBV29-1 and TRBJ1-1, with D uncertain. Trimming shortened V by 3 bases and J by 0 bases, and 14 bases separated the two germline ends. Germline V gives CDR1 SQVTM, CDR2 ANQGSEA. The CDR3 contains 15 residues. CDR3 nucleotides: TGCAGCGTTGACGGCGGCCGGCTTATGAACACTGAAGCTTTCTTT. Amino acids: CSVDGGRLMNTEAFF.

The CDR3 DNA reads TGTGCCAGCTTGACAGGGGTTTCTAATTCACCCCTCCACTTT. Its translation is CASLTGVSNSPLHF. This chain links TRBV2 with TRBJ1-6, with 8 bases fitting TRBD1. Unmatched junction bases numbered 6, after V lost 8 bases and J lost 6 bases. The CDR3 has 14 amino acids. CDR1 and CDR2 from the germline V gene are SNHLY and FYNNEI. Looking up the rest from reference TRBV2 and TRBJ1-6 gives the full variable domain: EPEVTQTPSHQVTQMGQEVILRCVPISNHLYFYWYRQILGQKVEFLVSFYNNEISEKSEIFDDQFSVERPDGSNFTLKIRSTKLEDSAMYFCASLTGVSNSPLHFGNGTRLTVT.

The genes are TRBV9 and TRBJ2-7, with 9 bases lining up with TRBD1. The CDR3 contains 16 residues. V lost 2 bases, J lost 3 bases, and 9 bases stayed unmatched. Germline values: CDR1 SGDLS, CDR2 YYNGEE. CDR3 in DNA: TGTGCCAGCAGCGTCGGTGGGACAGGGAAAAGCTACGAGCAGTACTTC. Translation gives CASSVGGTGKSYEQYF.

The rearrangement uses TRBV27 and TRBJ2-7; 8 bases map to TRBD2. The CDR3 runs 12 residues. Germline assignment: CDR1 MNHEY and CDR2 SMNVEV (reference sequence). V dropped 3 bases and J dropped 9; count of bases not matched to a gene: 4. CDR3 sequence reads: CASSLLAGTQYF. The CDR3 bases are TGTGCCAGCAGTTTGCTAGCGGGCACGCAGTACTTC.